The clone carrying this TCR beta chain appeared a single time. The sample belongs to a study of blood T cell repertoires in COVID-19. Turning to the study itself: Acute and convalescent COVID-19 samples came from the United States, Italy and Spain. Sources were T cells, B-cell-depleted T cells, or PBMCs; the material itself was cDNA or gDNA.

This CDR3 region has 12 residues. Trimming stripped 7 bases from V and 3 bases from J, with 9 bases between. Germline V CDR1 and CDR2: SNHLY, FYNNEI. In the source study's methods: Cell counts per sample came from amplifying reference gene primers. Using immunoSEQ multiplex PCR, the repertoire was profiled, and TCRdb retains in-frame clones only, with some absent. The D gene and trimming were derived from the DNA, and the V and J assignments and clone size from that table. The sample lists around 300,000 clones; approximately 90% were seen once. This chain connects TRBV2 to TRBJ1-2; D gene unclear. What was sequenced was peripheral blood. The sequence came from a middle-aged woman with acute or convalescent COVID-19. CDR3 DNA: TGTGCCAGCATAGCCTGGCACTATGGCTACACCTTC. Translating it yields CASIAWHYGYTF.